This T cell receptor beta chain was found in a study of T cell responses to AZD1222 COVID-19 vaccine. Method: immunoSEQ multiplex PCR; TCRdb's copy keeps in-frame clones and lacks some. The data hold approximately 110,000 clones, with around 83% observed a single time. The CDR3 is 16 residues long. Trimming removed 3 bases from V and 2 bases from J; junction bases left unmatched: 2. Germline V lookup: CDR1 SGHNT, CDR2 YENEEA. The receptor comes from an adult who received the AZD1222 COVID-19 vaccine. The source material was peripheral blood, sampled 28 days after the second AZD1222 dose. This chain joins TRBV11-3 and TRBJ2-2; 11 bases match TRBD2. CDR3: CASSLTSGVNTGELFF. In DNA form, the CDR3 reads TGTGCCAGCAGCTTGACTAGCGGGGTCAACACCGGGGAGCTGTTTTTT.